This is a list of T cell receptor beta chains from one sample in a study of Ad26.COV2.S vaccination and SARS-CoV-2 variants. Measured with immunoSEQ multiplex PCR; TCRdb has only the in-frame clones, and not every one. Altogether 380,000 or so clones are present, about 86% being singletons, with the ten largest covering roughly a tenth. The sample in question was peripheral blood, obtained in a trial of Ad26.COV2.S vaccine versus placebo. The receptors come from a person between 18 and 59 years old who received the Ad26.COV2.S COVID-19 vaccine or a placebo. Each CDR3 is given with its conserved first and last residue. D genes are given only for firm matches. Expanded clones are given a class, and other clones once, few, many or no size at all.

j_gene: TRBJ2-7; v_gene: TRBV7-2; d_gene: .; abundance: few; len: 11; CDR3aa: CASSTLREQYF; CDR3nt: TGTGCCAGCAGCACGCTAAGGGAGCAGTACTTC
j_gene: TRBJ2-2; v_gene: TRBV10-1; d_gene: .; abundance: .; len: 12; CDR3aa: CASSVGTGELFF; CDR3nt: TGCGCCAGCAGTGTTGGCACCGGGGAGCTGTTTTTT
j_gene: TRBJ2-3; v_gene: TRBV7-9; d_gene: .; abundance: .; len: 12; CDR3aa: CASSASLDTQYF; CDR3nt: TGTGCCAGCAGCGCAAGTCTCGATACGCAGTATTTT
j_gene: TRBJ1-4; v_gene: TRBV4-3; d_gene: TRBD1; abundance: few; len: 16; CDR3aa: CASSQAHRGQNEKLFF; CDR3nt: TGCGCCAGCAGCCAAGCCCACAGGGGGCAAAATGAAAAACTGTTTTTT
j_gene: TRBJ1-2; v_gene: TRBV12-3/TRBV12-4; d_gene: TRBD1; abundance: once; len: 12; CDR3aa: CASSSRGRGYTF; CDR3nt: TGTGCCAGCAGTTCAAGGGGGCGAGGCTACACCTTC
j_gene: TRBJ2-1; v_gene: TRBV27; d_gene: .; abundance: .; len: 18; CDR3aa: CASSFSPLRGWPYNEQFF; CDR3nt: TGTGCCAGCAGTTTCTCCCCCCTACGGGGATGGCCCTACAATGAGCAGTTCTTC
j_gene: TRBJ2-1; v_gene: TRBV24-1; d_gene: .; abundance: few; len: 13; CDR3aa: CATSDWGDYEQFF; CDR3nt: TGTGCCACCAGTGATTGGGGGGATTATGAGCAGTTCTTC
j_gene: TRBJ1-1; v_gene: TRBV6-6; d_gene: TRBD1; abundance: few; len: 16; CDR3aa: CASSARTGGKVPEAFF; CDR3nt: TGTGCCAGCAGTGCCCGGACAGGGGGAAAAGTCCCTGAAGCTTTCTTT
j_gene: TRBJ2-1; v_gene: TRBV7-8; d_gene: .; abundance: .; len: 15; CDR3aa: CASSFYAARVPEQFF; CDR3nt: TGTGCCAGCAGCTTTTATGCCGCAAGGGTGCCTGAGCAGTTCTTC
j_gene: TRBJ1-4; v_gene: TRBV30; d_gene: .; abundance: .; len: 14; CDR3aa: CAWSRGGGNEKLFF; CDR3nt: TGTGCCTGGAGTCGAGGTGGGGGTAATGAAAAACTGTTTTTT
j_gene: TRBJ2-1; v_gene: TRBV11-3; d_gene: TRBD2; abundance: .; len: 13; CDR3aa: CASSHGTNNEQFF; CDR3nt: TGTGCCAGCAGCCATGGGACTAACAATGAGCAGTTCTTC
j_gene: TRBJ2-5; v_gene: TRBV20-1; d_gene: .; abundance: .; len: 11; CDR3aa: CSARQSETQYF; CDR3nt: TGCAGTGCTCGACAGTCGGAGACCCAGTACTTC
j_gene: TRBJ1-1; v_gene: TRBV4-3; d_gene: .; abundance: once; len: 15; CDR3aa: CASSQVLRGYTEAFF; CDR3nt: TGCGCCAGCAGCCAAGTATTGCGGGGGTACACTGAAGCTTTCTTT
j_gene: TRBJ1-3; v_gene: TRBV10-3; d_gene: .; abundance: .; len: 13; CDR3aa: CAIAANSGNTIYF; CDR3nt: TGTGCCATAGCAGCTAACTCTGGAAACACCATATATTTT
j_gene: TRBJ2-7; v_gene: TRBV5-4; d_gene: TRBD2; abundance: once; len: 15; CDR3aa: CASSFSGGARYEQYF; CDR3nt: TGTGCCAGCAGCTTCAGCGGGGGGGCCAGGTACGAGCAGTACTTC
j_gene: TRBJ1-6; v_gene: TRBV6-5; d_gene: .; abundance: once; len: 14; CDR3aa: CASSYEAGVSPLHF; CDR3nt: TGTGCCAGCAGTTATGAGGCAGGGGTCTCACCCCTCCACTTT